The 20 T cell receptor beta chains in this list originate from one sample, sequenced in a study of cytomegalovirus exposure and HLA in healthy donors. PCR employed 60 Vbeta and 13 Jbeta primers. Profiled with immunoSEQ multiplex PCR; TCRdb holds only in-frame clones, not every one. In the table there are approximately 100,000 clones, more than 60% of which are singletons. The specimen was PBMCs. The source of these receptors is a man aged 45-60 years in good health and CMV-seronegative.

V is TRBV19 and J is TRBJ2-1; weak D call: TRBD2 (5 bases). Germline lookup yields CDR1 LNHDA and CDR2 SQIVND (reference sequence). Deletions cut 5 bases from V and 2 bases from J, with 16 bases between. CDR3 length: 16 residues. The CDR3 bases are TGTGCCAGTAGTCCTATTAGTAGCGAAGCCTACAATGAGCAGTTCTTC. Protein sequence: CASSPISSEAYNEQFF.

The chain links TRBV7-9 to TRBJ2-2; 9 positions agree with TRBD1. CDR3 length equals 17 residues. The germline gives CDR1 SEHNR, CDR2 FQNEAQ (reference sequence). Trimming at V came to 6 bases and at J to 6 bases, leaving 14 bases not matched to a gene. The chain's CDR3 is CASSWTGAALNPGELFF. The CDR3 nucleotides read TGTGCCAGCAGTTGGACAGGGGCCGCCCTTAACCCCGGGGAGCTGTTTTTT.

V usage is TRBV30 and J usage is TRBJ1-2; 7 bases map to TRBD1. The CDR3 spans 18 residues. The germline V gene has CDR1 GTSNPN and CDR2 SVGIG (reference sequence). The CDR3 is CARSGSVGPQGLGYGYTF. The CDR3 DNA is TGTGCTCGGAGTGGGTCAGTAGGGCCACAGGGGCTCGGCTATGGCTACACCTTC.

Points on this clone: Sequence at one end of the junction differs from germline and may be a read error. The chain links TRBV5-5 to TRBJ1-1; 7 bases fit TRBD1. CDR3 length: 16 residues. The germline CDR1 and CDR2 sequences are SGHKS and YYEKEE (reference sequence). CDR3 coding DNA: TGTGCCAGCAGTTTGGGCCCGCTCGCAGGGGGGACTGAAGCTTTCTTT. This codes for CASSLGPLAGGTEAFF.

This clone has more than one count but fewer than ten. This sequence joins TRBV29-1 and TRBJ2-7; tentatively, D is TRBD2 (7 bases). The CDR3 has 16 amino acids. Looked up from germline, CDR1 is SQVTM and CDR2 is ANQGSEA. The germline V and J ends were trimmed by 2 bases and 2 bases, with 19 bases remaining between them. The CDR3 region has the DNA TGCAGCGTTGAAACCACTACCAGCGGGGACACCTACGAGCAGTACTTC. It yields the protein CSVETTTSGDTYEQYF.

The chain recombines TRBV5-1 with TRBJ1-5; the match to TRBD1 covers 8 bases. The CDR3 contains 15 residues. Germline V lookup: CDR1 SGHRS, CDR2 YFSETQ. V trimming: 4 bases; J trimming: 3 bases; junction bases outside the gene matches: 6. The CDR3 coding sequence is TGCGCCAGCAGCGTGGCAGGGGGCATCAATCAGCCCCAGCATTTT. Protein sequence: CASSVAGGINQPQHF.

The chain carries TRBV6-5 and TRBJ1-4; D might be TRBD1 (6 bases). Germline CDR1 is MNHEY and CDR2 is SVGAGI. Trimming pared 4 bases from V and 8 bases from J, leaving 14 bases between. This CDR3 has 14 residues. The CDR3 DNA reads TGTGCCAGCAGTTCCCCAGGGGCAGGGGAAAAACTGTTTTTT. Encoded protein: CASSSPGAGEKLFF.

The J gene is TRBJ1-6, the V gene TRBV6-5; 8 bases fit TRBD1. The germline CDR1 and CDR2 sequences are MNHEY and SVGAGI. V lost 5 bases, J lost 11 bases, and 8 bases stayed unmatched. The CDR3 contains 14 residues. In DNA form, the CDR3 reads TGTGCCAGCAGTCGAGGACAGGGATCGCCACCCCTCCACTTT. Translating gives CASSRGQGSPPLHF.

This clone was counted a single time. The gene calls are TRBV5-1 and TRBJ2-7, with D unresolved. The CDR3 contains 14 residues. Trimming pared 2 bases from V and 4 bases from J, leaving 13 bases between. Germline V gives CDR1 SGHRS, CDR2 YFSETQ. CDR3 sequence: CASSLVRLGYEQYF. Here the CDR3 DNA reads TGCGCCAGCAGCTTAGTACGCCTCGGGTACGAGCAGTACTTC.

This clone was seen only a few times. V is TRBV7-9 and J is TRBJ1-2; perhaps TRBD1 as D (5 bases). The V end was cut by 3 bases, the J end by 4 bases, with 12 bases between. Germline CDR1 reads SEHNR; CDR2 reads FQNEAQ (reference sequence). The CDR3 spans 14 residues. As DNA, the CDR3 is TGTGCCAGCAGCTTTTATCCGGGGGGCTATGGCTACACCTTC. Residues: CASSFYPGGYGYTF.

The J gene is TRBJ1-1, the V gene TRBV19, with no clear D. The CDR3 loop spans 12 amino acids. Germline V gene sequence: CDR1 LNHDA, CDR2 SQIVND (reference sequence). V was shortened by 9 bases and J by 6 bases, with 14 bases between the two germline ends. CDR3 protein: CASLHVGAEAFF. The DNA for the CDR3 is TGTGCCAGCCTCCACGTGGGAGCTGAAGCTTTCTTT.

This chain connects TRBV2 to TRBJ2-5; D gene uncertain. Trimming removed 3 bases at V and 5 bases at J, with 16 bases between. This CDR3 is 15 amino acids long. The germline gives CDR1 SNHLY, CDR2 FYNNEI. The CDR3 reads CASSESRQARETQYF. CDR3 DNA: TGTGCCAGCAGTGAGTCCCGGCAGGCTCGGGAGACCCAGTACTTC.

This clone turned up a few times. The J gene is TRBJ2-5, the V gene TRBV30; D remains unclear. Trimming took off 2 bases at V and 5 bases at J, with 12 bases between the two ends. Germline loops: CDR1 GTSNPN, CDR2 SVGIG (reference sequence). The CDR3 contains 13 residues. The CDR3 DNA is TGTGCCTGGAGTCTCTACCCCGGGGAGACCCAGTACTTC. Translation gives CAWSLYPGETQYF.

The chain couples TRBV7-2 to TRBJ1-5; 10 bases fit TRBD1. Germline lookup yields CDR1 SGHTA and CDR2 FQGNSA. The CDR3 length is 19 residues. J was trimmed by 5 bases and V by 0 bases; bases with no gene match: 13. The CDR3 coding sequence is TGTGCCAGCAGCTTAGCGCCCCGGGACAGGGGACTAAGGGATCAGCCCCAGCATTTT. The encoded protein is CASSLAPRDRGLRDQPQHF.

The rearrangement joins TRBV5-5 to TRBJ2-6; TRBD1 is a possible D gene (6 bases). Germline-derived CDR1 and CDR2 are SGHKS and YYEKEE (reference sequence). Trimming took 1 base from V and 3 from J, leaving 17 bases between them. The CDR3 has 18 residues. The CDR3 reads CASSLTGSSPGGANVLTF. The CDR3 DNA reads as TGTGCCAGCAGCTTGACAGGGAGCTCCCCTGGTGGGGCCAACGTCCTGACTTTC.

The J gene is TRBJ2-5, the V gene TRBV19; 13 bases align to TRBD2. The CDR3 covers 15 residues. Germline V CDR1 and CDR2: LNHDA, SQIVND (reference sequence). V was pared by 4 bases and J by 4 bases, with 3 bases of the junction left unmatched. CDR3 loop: CASSTRLAGGETQYF. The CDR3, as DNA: TGTGCCAGTAGTACCCGACTAGCGGGAGGAGAGACCCAGTACTTC.

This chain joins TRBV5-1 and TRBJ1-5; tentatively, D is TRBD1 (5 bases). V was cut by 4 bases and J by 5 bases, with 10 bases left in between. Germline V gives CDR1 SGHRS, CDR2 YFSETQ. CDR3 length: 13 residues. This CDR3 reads CASSHGGDQPQHF. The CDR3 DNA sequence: TGCGCCAGCAGCCATGGGGGGGATCAGCCCCAGCATTTT.

CDR3: CASSPQGLGGAEQYF. DNA for the CDR3: TGTGCCAGCAGCCCCCAAGGATTAGGAGGGGCCGAGCAGTACTTC. V and J are TRBV9 and TRBJ2-7; possible D gene TRBD2, 6 bases. The germline V and J ends were trimmed by 4 bases and 6 bases, with 20 bases remaining between them. The germline V gene has CDR1 SGDLS and CDR2 YYNGEE. The CDR3 is made up of 15 amino acids. The whole variable domain, remainder taken from reference TRBV9 and TRBJ2-7, is DSGVTQTPKHLITATGQRVTLRCSPRSGDLSVYWYQQSLDQGLQFLIQYYNGEERAKGNILERFSAQQFPDLHSELNLSSLELGDSALYFCASSPQGLGGAEQYFGPGTRLTVT.

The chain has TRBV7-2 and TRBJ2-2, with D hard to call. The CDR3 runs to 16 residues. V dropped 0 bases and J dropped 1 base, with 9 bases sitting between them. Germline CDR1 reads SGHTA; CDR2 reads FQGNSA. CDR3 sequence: CASSLASIRNTGELFF. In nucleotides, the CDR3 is TGTGCCAGCAGCTTAGCGTCTATTCGGAACACCGGGGAGCTGTTTTTT. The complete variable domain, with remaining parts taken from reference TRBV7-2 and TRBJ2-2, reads GAGVSQSPSNKVTEKGKDVELRCDPISGHTALYWYRQSLGQGLEFLIYFQGNSAPDKSGLPSDRFSAERTGGSVSTLTIQRTQQEDSAVYLCASSLASIRNTGELFFGEGSRLTVL.

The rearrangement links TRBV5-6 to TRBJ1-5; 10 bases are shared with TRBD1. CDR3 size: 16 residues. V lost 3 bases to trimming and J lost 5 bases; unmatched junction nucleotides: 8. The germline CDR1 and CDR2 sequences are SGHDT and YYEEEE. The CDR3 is CASSSHTGTGDQPQHF. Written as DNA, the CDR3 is TGTGCCAGCAGCTCCCATACCGGGACAGGGGATCAGCCCCAGCATTTT.